The 32 T cell receptor beta chains below were found in one sample sequenced in a study of blood T cells in healthy people across ages. A second PCR, run for about 7 to 12 cycles, used a sample-barcoded 5' primer plus a J-beta primer mix. In TCRdb, the 5' RACE reads were re-called with MiXCR into one record per CDR3 protein. This sample has about 800,000 distinct CDR3 sequences; 58% occur once, and the top ten carry roughly 22%. What was sequenced was blood. The receptors here all came from a man aged 30-40 years in good health.

J is TRBJ2-3 and V is TRBV7-8; TRBD2 agrees at 7 bases. Trimming cost V 1 base and J 2 bases; bases outside gene matches: 6. The CDR3 length is 16 residues. Germline assignment: CDR1 SGHVS and CDR2 FQNEAQ. DNA for the CDR3: TGTGCCAGCAGCTTAGATCCTAGCGGAATCACAGATACGCAGTATTTT. It is translated as CASSLDPSGITDTQYF.

This clonotype has more than one count but fewer than ten. J is TRBJ1-2 and V is TRBV7-2, with D uncertain. Trimming pared 1 base from V and 6 bases from J, leaving 9 bases between. The CDR3 is made up of 13 amino acids. The V gene's germline CDR1 is SGHTA and CDR2 FQGNSA. The DNA for the CDR3 is TGTGCCAGCAGCTTAGGGGTGTTGGATGGCTACACCTTC. Translation gives CASSLGVLDGYTF.

The chain joins TRBV6-1 to TRBJ2-1; 9 nucleotides line up with TRBD2. This CDR3 spans 17 amino acids. Per germline, CDR1 MNHNS and CDR2 SASEGT. Trimming removed 5 bases from V and 2 bases from J; junction bases left unmatched: 10. DNA of the CDR3: TGTGCCAGCAGTAAACGAGGAGCGGGGGGCACCTACAATGAGCAGTTCTTC. This gives the protein CASSKRGAGGTYNEQFF.

The chain combines TRBV15 with TRBJ2-1; 8 bases align to TRBD2. The V gene end was trimmed by 8 bases and the J gene end by 8 bases; junction bases not matched to a gene: 11. CDR3 length: 14 residues. Germline CDR1 and CDR2: LNHNV and YYDKDF (reference sequence). CDR3 in amino acids: CATGGLGNFHEQFF. The CDR3 region has the DNA TGTGCCACCGGGGGACTAGGGAATTTCCATGAGCAGTTCTTC. Combining the CDR3 with reference TRBV15 and TRBJ2-1 gives the whole variable domain DAMVIQNPRYQVTQFGKPVTLSCSQTLNHNVMYWYQQKSSQAPKLLFHYYDKDFNNEADTPDNFQSRRPNTSFCFLDIRSPGLGDTAMYLCATGGLGNFHEQFFGPGTRLTVL.

The J gene is TRBJ1-4, the V gene TRBV20-1, with D possibly TRBD1 on 5 matching bases. Germline V lookup: CDR1 DFQATT, CDR2 SNEGSKA (reference sequence). The CDR3 length is 14 residues. V lost 5 bases, J lost 7 bases, and 17 bases lay in between. CDR3 amino acids: CSALGTGKSEKLFF. CDR3 in DNA: TGCAGTGCTTTGGGGACTGGGAAGAGTGAAAAACTGTTTTTT.

This clonotype was counted only a few times. CDR3 loop: CASSQGAVSYEQYF. CDR3 sequence (DNA): TGTGCCAGCAGCCAAGGAGCGGTTTCCTACGAGCAGTACTTC. The chain couples TRBV4-2 to TRBJ2-7; a weak D match, TRBD2 (5 bases). V was pared by 1 base and J by 1 base, with 8 bases between. There are 14 residues in the CDR3. CDR1 and CDR2 from the germline V gene are LGHNA and YNFKEQ.

Only a few counts were recorded for this clonotype. The chain couples TRBV27 to TRBJ1-2; D is undetermined. Germline V gives CDR1 MNHEY, CDR2 SMNVEV (reference sequence). V lost 6 bases and J lost 7, with 21 bases in between. This CDR3 has 15 amino acids. CDR3 bases: TGTGCCAGCAGCCTAATCCCCCGGCAGGAGAGTGGCTACACCTTC. Translating gives CASSLIPRQESGYTF.

The chain uses TRBV20-1 and TRBJ2-1; 8 nucleotides match TRBD2. J was trimmed by 3 bases and V by 7 bases; bases with no gene match: 14. The CDR3 spans 16 residues. Germline V gives CDR1 DFQATT, CDR2 SNEGSKA (reference sequence). The CDR3 DNA is TGCAGTGTCTCCCTATTGCTAGCGGGCCACTACAATGAGCAGTTCTTC. Its translation: CSVSLLLAGHYNEQFF.

The CDR3 region is CSARPLAKNIQYF. In DNA, the CDR3 is TGCAGTGCTAGACCCTTAGCCAAAAACATTCAGTACTTC. The V gene is TRBV20-1, the J gene TRBJ2-4, with D hard to call. This CDR3 is built from 13 residues. The germline V gene has CDR1 DFQATT and CDR2 SNEGSKA (reference sequence). Trimming shortened V by 2 bases and J by 0 bases, and 5 bases separated the two germline ends.

The V call is TRBV29-1, the J call TRBJ1-5; no reliable D call. This CDR3 comprises 12 residues. Germline loops: CDR1 SQVTM, CDR2 ANQGSEA. Trimming took off 4 bases at V and 4 bases at J, with 8 bases between the two ends. CDR3 sequence (DNA): TGCAGCGTTGGAACTTTGAATCAGCCCCAGCATTTT. Protein product: CSVGTLNQPQHF.

The V call is TRBV5-1, the J call TRBJ2-6; D tentatively reads TRBD1 or TRBD2 (5 bases each). The CDR3 runs 16 residues. V lost 0 bases and J 4 bases, leaving 11 bases between the germline ends. CDR1 and CDR2 from the germline V gene are SGHRS and YFSETQ. The CDR3 DNA reads TGCGCCAGCAGCTTGGTCCAGGGAGCAGGGGCCAACGTCCTGACTTTC. Residues: CASSLVQGAGANVLTF.

The chain couples TRBV12-3 or TRBV12-4 to TRBJ1-1; 10 bases fit TRBD1. V gave up 6 bases and J gave up 8 bases; unmatched junction bases: 3. The CDR3 spans 12 residues. CDR3 sequence reads: CASRGQGLEAFF. In nucleotides, the CDR3 is TGTGCCAGCAGGGGACAGGGGCTAGAAGCTTTCTTT.

The count of this clonotype is one. The genes are TRBV5-4 and TRBJ2-4, with D perhaps matching TRBD1 (5 bases). There are 15 residues in the CDR3. Trimming shortened V by 0 bases and J by 12 bases, and 19 bases separated the two germline ends. CDR1 and CDR2 (germline): SGHNT, YYREEE (reference sequence). The CDR3 reads CASSLGAGPFMGQYF. Written as DNA, the CDR3 is TGTGCCAGCAGCTTGGGAGCAGGGCCGTTTATGGGTCAGTACTTC.

A word on this clonotype: At one of its ends the junction is not consistent with the germline gene, which may arise from a read error. V and J are TRBV12-3 or TRBV12-4 and TRBJ2-4, with 8 positions matching TRBD2. The CDR3 consists of 12 residues. CDR3 residues: CASSLAGNIQYF. The CDR3 bases are TGTGCCAGCAGCTTAGCGGGGAACATTCAGTACTTC.

This chain connects TRBV7-2 to TRBJ2-7; tentative D call: TRBD2 (6 bases). Trimming took off 6 bases at V and 3 bases at J, with 15 bases between the two ends. The CDR3 is 14 residues long. Per germline, CDR1 SGHTA and CDR2 FQGNSA. CDR3 amino acids: CASSHGVGGYEQYF. In nucleotides, the CDR3 is TGTGCCAGCAGTCACGGGGTGGGAGGCTACGAGCAGTACTTC. Full variable domain (outside the CDR3, taken from reference TRBV7-2 and TRBJ2-7): GAGVSQSPSNKVTEKGKDVELRCDPISGHTALYWYRQSLGQGLEFLIYFQGNSAPDKSGLPSDRFSAERTGGSVSTLTIQRTQQEDSAVYLCASSHGVGGYEQYFGPGTRLTVT.

This clonotype was seen a handful of times. The rearrangement joins TRBV6-2 or TRBV6-3 to TRBJ1-2; D ambiguous. V lost 0 bases, J lost 4 bases, and 6 bases lay in between. Germline CDR1 reads MNHEY; CDR2 reads SVGEGT. This CDR3 is built from 13 residues. In nucleotides, the CDR3 is TGTGCCAGCAGTTACTCCCCACGCTATGGCTACACCTTC. The encoded protein is CASSYSPRYGYTF.

The chain carries TRBV6-2 or TRBV6-3 and TRBJ2-7; perhaps D is TRBD1 or TRBD2 (5 bases each). This CDR3 spans 14 amino acids. Between the trimmed V and J ends, which lost 11 bases and 4 bases, there was a span of 21 bases. Looked up from germline, CDR1 is MNHEY and CDR2 is SVGEGT. CDR3 sequence reads: CAAVGSGSLYEQYF. CDR3 DNA sequence: TGTGCCGCGGTCGGTTCAGGGAGCTTATACGAGCAGTACTTC.

The rearrangement links TRBV10-3 to TRBJ2-7, with D tentatively TRBD1 or TRBD2 (5 bases each). Germline V lookup: CDR1 ENHRY, CDR2 SYGVKD. V dropped 9 bases and J dropped 6 bases, with 21 bases sitting between them. This CDR3 contains 14 residues. The CDR3 DNA is TGTGCCATACGGGACGGCGGGCGGTTCGGCGAGCAGTACTTC. It yields the protein CAIRDGGRFGEQYF.

This clonotype was recorded once. V usage is TRBV9 and J usage is TRBJ2-1; 7 nucleotides line up with TRBD2. This CDR3 has 15 residues. Germline loops: CDR1 SGDLS, CDR2 YYNGEE. Trimming cost V 4 bases and J 5 bases; bases outside gene matches: 9. CDR3 sequence: CASSIRSGINNEQFF. The CDR3 DNA is TGTGCCAGCAGCATAAGGAGCGGGATAAACAATGAGCAGTTCTTC.

In its sample, this clonotype was seen a few times. The gene calls are TRBV29-1 and TRBJ2-2, with 8 nucleotides matching TRBD1. There are 13 residues in the CDR3. Germline assignment: CDR1 SQVTM and CDR2 ANQGSEA. The J segment lost 6 bases and the V segment lost 7 bases, leaving 7 bases of the junction unmatched. The CDR3 sequence: CSARTGRAGELFF. Written as DNA, the CDR3 is TGCAGCGCGAGGACAGGGCGGGCCGGGGAGCTGTTTTTT.

This clonotype was seen a single time. The rearrangement links TRBV7-9 to TRBJ2-5; 7 bases line up with TRBD2. Germline CDR1 and CDR2: SEHNR and FQNEAQ (reference sequence). With V trimmed by 5 bases and J by 11 bases, 14 bases remained unmatched. The length of the CDR3 is 14 residues. CDR3 sequence (DNA): TGTGCCAGCAGCCGTACCCTAGCGGTAAATGAGCAGTACTTC. This codes for CASSRTLAVNEQYF.

V usage is TRBV7-2 and J usage is TRBJ2-3; 14 positions agree with TRBD2. This CDR3 contains 16 residues. Germline V gives CDR1 SGHTA, CDR2 FQGNSA. Trimming cost V 5 bases and J 3 bases; bases outside gene matches: 4. The CDR3 sequence is CASSIGLAGGTDTQYF. The CDR3 DNA sequence: TGTGCCAGCAGCATCGGACTAGCGGGGGGTACAGATACGCAGTATTTT.

The chain is built from TRBV20-1 and TRBJ2-5; a possible D gene is TRBD2 (6 bases). Germline loops: CDR1 DFQATT, CDR2 SNEGSKA (reference sequence). The germline V and J ends were trimmed by 3 bases and 3 bases, with 14 bases remaining between them. The CDR3 has 14 amino acids. CDR3 residues: CSASKAGYKETQYF. CDR3 DNA: TGCAGTGCTAGTAAGGCGGGGTACAAAGAGACCCAGTACTTC.

This sequence joins TRBV6-6 and TRBJ1-2; TRBD1 matches at 9 bases. The J segment lost 2 bases and the V segment lost 11 bases, leaving 9 bases of the junction unmatched. CDR1 is MNHNY and CDR2 is SVGAGI in the germline V gene (reference sequence). The CDR3 spans 14 residues. This CDR3 is CAGTGGRKNYGYTF. The CDR3 nucleotides are TGTGCCGGAACAGGGGGCCGGAAGAACTATGGCTACACCTTC.

The genes are TRBV6-1 and TRBJ2-3; D gene ambiguous. Trimming removed 4 bases at V and 0 bases at J, with 11 bases between. The CDR3 is made up of 15 amino acids. From germline, CDR1 is MNHNS and CDR2 SASEGT. The CDR3 spells CASSAMGISTDTQYF. The DNA of the CDR3 is TGTGCCAGCAGTGCAATGGGAATTAGCACAGATACGCAGTATTTT.

The chain uses TRBV21-1 and TRBJ2-7; TRBD2 reflects the table's D call only, with no check against the DNA. TRBV21-1 is termed a pseudogene. CDR3 length equals 16 residues. CDR3 loop: CASSMGGRTASYEQYF. As DNA, the CDR3 is TGTGCCAGCAGCATGGGTGGGAGGACCGCATCCTACGAGCAGTACTTC.

The rearrangement uses TRBV5-6 and TRBJ2-7; TRBD2 agrees at 7 bases. This CDR3 comprises 12 residues. J was trimmed by 10 bases and V by 4 bases; bases with no gene match: 8. CDR1 and CDR2 from the germline V gene are SGHDT and YYEEEE. CDR3 bases: TGTGCCAGCAGCCACAAGCGGGGAGGCCAGTACTTC. This translates into CASSHKRGGQYF. Combining the CDR3 with reference TRBV5-6 and TRBJ2-7 gives the whole variable domain DAGVTQSPTHLIKTRGQQVTLRCSPKSGHDTVSWYQQALGQGPQFIFQYYEEEERQRGNFPDRFSGHQFPNYSSELNVNALLLGDSALYLCASSHKRGGQYFGPGTRLTVT.

The chain recombines TRBV14 with TRBJ2-3; 9 positions match TRBD1. The V segment lost 4 bases and the J segment 4 bases; nucleotides outside the gene matches: 6. The CDR3 totals 15 residues. Germline loops: CDR1 SGHDN, CDR2 FVKESK. CDR3 bases: TGTGCCAGCAGCCCCTGGGGACAGGGACCAGATACGCAGTATTTT. This gives the protein CASSPWGQGPDTQYF.

This clonotype was recorded once. The chain is built from TRBV2 and TRBJ1-1; D unresolved. The V end lost 6 bases, the J end lost 2 bases, and 7 bases lay between the germline ends. The germline CDR1 and CDR2 sequences are SNHLY and FYNNEI. The CDR3 has 12 amino acids. The CDR3 region is CASSYHNTEAFF. DNA for the CDR3: TGTGCCAGCAGCTACCACAACACTGAAGCTTTCTTT. The variable domain in full, with the rest retrieved from reference TRBV2 and TRBJ1-1, is EPEVTQTPSHQVTQMGQEVILRCVPISNHLYFYWYRQILGQKVEFLVSFYNNEISEKSEIFDDQFSVERPDGSNFTLKIRSTKLEDSAMYFCASSYHNTEAFFGQGTRLTVV.

This chain links TRBV5-5 with TRBJ1-2, with D unclear. CDR3 size: 14 residues. Deletions cut 0 bases from V and 4 bases from J, with 10 bases between. Per the germline V gene, CDR1 is SGHKS and CDR2 is YYEKEE (reference sequence). CDR3 sequence (DNA): TGTGCCAGCAGCTTGGCGACTGAGGGCTATGGCTACACCTTC. Protein product: CASSLATEGYGYTF.

The chain couples TRBV25-1 to TRBJ2-3; 9 bases match TRBD2. In germline, CDR1 is MGHDK, CDR2 SYGVNS. The CDR3 sequence is 16 residues long. V trimming: 1 base; J trimming: 5 bases; junction bases outside the gene matches: 7. The CDR3 is CASSEFGGGAVDTQYF. CDR3 coding DNA: TGTGCCAGCAGTGAATTCGGCGGGGGGGCGGTAGATACGCAGTATTTT. Variable domain in full (rest from reference TRBV25-1 and TRBJ2-3): EADIYQTPRYLVIGTGKKITLECSQTMGHDKMYWYQQDPGMELHLIHYSYGVNSTEKGDLSSESTVSRIRTEHFPLTLESARPSHTSQYLCASSEFGGGAVDTQYFGPGTRLTVL.

This clonotype was observed a handful of times. The chain joins TRBV6-2 or TRBV6-3 to TRBJ2-7; the match to TRBD1 covers 8 bases. Looked up from germline, CDR1 is MNHEY and CDR2 is SVGEGT. CDR3 length: 17 amino acids. Trimming cost V 3 bases and J 1 base; bases outside gene matches: 11. CDR3 nucleotides: TGTGCCAGCAGTTATCGGGTGGGACAGGTTGTTTCCTACGAGCAGTACTTC. This sequence encodes CASSYRVGQVVSYEQYF.